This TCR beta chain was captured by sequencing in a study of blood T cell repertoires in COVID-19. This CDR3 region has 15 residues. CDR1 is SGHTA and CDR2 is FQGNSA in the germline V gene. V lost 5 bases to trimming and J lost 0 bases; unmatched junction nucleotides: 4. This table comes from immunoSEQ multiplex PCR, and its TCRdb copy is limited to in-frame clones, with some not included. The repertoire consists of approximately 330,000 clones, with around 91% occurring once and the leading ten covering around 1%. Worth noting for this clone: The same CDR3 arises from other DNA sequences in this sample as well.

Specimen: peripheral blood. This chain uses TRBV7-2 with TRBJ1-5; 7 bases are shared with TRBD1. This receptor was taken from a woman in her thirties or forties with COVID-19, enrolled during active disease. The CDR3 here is CASSPWTGSNQPQHF. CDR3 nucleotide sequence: TGTGCCAGCAGCCCCTGGACAGGTAGCAATCAGCCCCAGCATTTT.